The 32 T cell receptor beta chains reported below all come from one sample, sequenced in a study of blood T cells in healthy people across ages. The second PCR ran about 6 to 12 cycles with a sample-barcoded 5' primer and J-beta primers. TCRdb fed the 5' RACE reads into MiXCR, producing one record per CDR3 protein. The sample records some 900,000 distinct CDR3 sequences, about 30% being singletons. The sequencing input was blood. Every receptor here comes from a woman of 80 years or more in good health.

This clonotype occurred many times. The chain is built from TRBV20-1 and TRBJ2-7, with 8 bases lining up with TRBD1. The CDR3 sequence is 14 residues long. Looked up from germline, CDR1 is DFQATT and CDR2 is SNEGSKA (reference sequence). Trimming at V came to 6 bases and at J to 2 bases, leaving 9 bases not matched to a gene. This CDR3 reads CSAERQGPPYEQYF. In DNA form, the CDR3 reads TGCAGTGCCGAAAGACAGGGGCCCCCCTACGAGCAGTACTTC.

The V gene is TRBV12-3 or TRBV12-4, the J gene TRBJ2-2; 12 nucleotides line up with TRBD2. Losses at the gene ends were 2 bases for V and 8 bases for J; bases not matched to a gene: 6. The CDR3 sequence is 16 residues long. The CDR3 sequence: CASSLNLAGGPGELFF. The CDR3 region has the DNA TGTGCCAGCAGTTTAAATCTAGCGGGGGGGCCTGGGGAGCTGTTTTTT.

This clonotype was seen many times. The chain links TRBV7-9 to TRBJ2-3; TRBD2 is a possible D gene (5 bases). CDR1 and CDR2 from the germline V gene are SEHNR and FQNEAQ (reference sequence). CDR3 length: 15 residues. V lost 5 bases and J 3 bases, leaving 15 bases between the germline ends. This CDR3 reads CASSAPPSGTDTQYF. The CDR3 bases are TGTGCCAGCAGCGCTCCCCCTTCGGGGACAGATACGCAGTATTTT.

The rearrangement joins TRBV12-3 or TRBV12-4 to TRBJ1-2; the D gene is possibly TRBD1 (5 bases). This CDR3 contains 13 residues. Deletions cut 6 bases from V and 8 bases from J, with 16 bases between. CDR3 protein: CASSPGTRAGYTF. As DNA, the CDR3 is TGTGCCAGCAGCCCAGGGACCCGGGCCGGCTACACCTTC.

This clonotype was recorded many times. The chain uses TRBV7-9 and TRBJ2-3; 9 bases match TRBD1. Germline trimming cut 6 bases from V and 4 bases from J; bases unmatched to any gene: 8. The germline gives CDR1 SEHNR, CDR2 FQNEAQ (reference sequence). This CDR3 has 15 amino acids. The CDR3 loop is CASSTRDRAADTQYF. The CDR3 DNA follows: TGTGCCAGCAGTACCCGGGACAGGGCAGCAGATACGCAGTATTTT.

This clonotype has a count of ten or more. The rearrangement joins TRBV30 to TRBJ2-7, with D perhaps TRBD1 or TRBD2 (6 bases each). Germline lookup yields CDR1 GTSNPN and CDR2 SVGIG (reference sequence). V was clipped by 4 bases and J by 3 bases, with 13 bases between them. The CDR3 loop spans 13 amino acids. The CDR3 region has the DNA TGTGCCTGGAACCCCGGGGGCCTCTACGAGCAGTACTTC. Its translation is CAWNPGGLYEQYF.

This clonotype was detected many times. The V gene is TRBV12-3 or TRBV12-4, the J gene TRBJ1-2; no reliable D call. The length of the CDR3 is 12 residues. V dropped 10 bases and J dropped 2 bases, with 11 bases sitting between them. This CDR3 reads CAISADNYGYTF. The CDR3 DNA reads as TGTGCCATCTCCGCCGACAACTATGGCTACACCTTC.

Regarding this clonotype: Relative to the germline gene, one junction end is altered; a read error may explain this. The chain recombines TRBV7-7 with TRBJ2-3; 12 bases fit TRBD2. CDR3 length equals 15 residues. Germline V CDR1 and CDR2: SSHAT, FNYEAQ (reference sequence). This CDR3 reads CASSQLAGGWDTQYF. CDR3 nucleotides: TGTGCTAGCAGCCAACTAGCGGGGGGCTGGGATACGCAGTATTTT.

This clonotype showed up just a few times. The rearrangement uses TRBV6-2 or TRBV6-3 and TRBJ1-5, with no clear D. The germline CDR1 and CDR2 sequences are MNHEY and SVGEGT. CDR3 length: 15 residues. Trimming stripped 7 bases from V and 0 bases from J, with 13 bases between. CDR3 sequence: CASIRSGSSNQPQHF. Here the CDR3 DNA reads TGTGCCAGCATCCGTTCCGGCAGTAGCAATCAGCCCCAGCATTTT.

On this clonotype itself: A much larger clone differs by one base, so this may be a read error. The J gene is TRBJ2-1, the V gene TRBV5-5, with D possibly called TRBD1 or TRBD2 (5 bases each). The end of the DNA fits TRBJ2-7 better, so the J call may be wrong. Germline CDR1 SGHKS, CDR2 YYEKEE (reference sequence). CDR3 size: 15 residues. The CDR3 coding sequence is TGTGCCAGCAGCCGAGGGACGTACTCCTACAATGAGCAGTACTTC. Amino acid sequence: CASSRGTYSYNEQYF.

The genes are TRBV3-1 and TRBJ1-2, with 9 positions matching TRBD1. Germline V gene data show CDR1 as LGHDT and CDR2 as YNNKEL (reference sequence). With V trimmed by 0 bases and J by 5 bases, 4 bases remained unmatched. The CDR3 runs to 15 residues. The CDR3 DNA follows: TGTGCCAGCAGCCAAGATACAGGGGGCGGGTATGGCTACACCTTC. Its protein is CASSQDTGGGYGYTF.

The chain joins TRBV30 to TRBJ2-5, with TRBD2 identical over 9 bases. Germline V gene data show CDR1 as GTSNPN and CDR2 as SVGIG (reference sequence). The length of the CDR3 is 17 residues. V lost 1 base and J lost 7; bases outside the gene matches: 16. The CDR3 protein is CAWSALRASGAPATQYF. CDR3 nucleotide sequence: TGTGCCTGGAGTGCGTTGCGGGCTAGCGGGGCACCGGCGACCCAGTACTTC. Complete variable domain (other parts from reference TRBV30 and TRBJ2-5): SQTIHQWPATLVQPVGSPLSLECTVEGTSNPNLYWYRQAAGRGLQLLFYSVGIGQISSEVPQNLSASRPQDRQFILSSKKLLLSDSGFYLCAWSALRASGAPATQYFGPGTRLLVL.

This clonotype has at least ten counts. V and J are TRBV7-2 and TRBJ1-2, with a weak D call TRBD1 (5 bases). Germline CDR1 reads SGHTA; CDR2 reads FQGNSA. The CDR3 consists of 13 residues. The V gene lost 4 bases and the J gene lost 6 bases, with 12 bases spanning the gap. In nucleotides, the CDR3 is TGTGCCAGCAGCTCTCGACAGCTTAATGGCTACACCTTC. Protein: CASSSRQLNGYTF.

This clonotype was found many times. The CDR3 DNA reads TGCAGTGCCTCGGGACACCTCGAGCAGTACTTC. Translating it yields CSASGHLEQYF. The chain combines TRBV20-1 with TRBJ2-7; maybe TRBD1 (6 bases). Trimming removed 6 bases from V and 6 bases from J, with 12 bases in between. This CDR3 comprises 11 residues. CDR1 and CDR2 (germline): DFQATT, SNEGSKA (reference sequence).

The chain joins TRBV2 to TRBJ1-1, with D maybe TRBD1 (5 bases). Trimming removed 4 bases from V and 5 bases from J, with 14 bases in between. CDR1 is SNHLY, CDR2 FYNNEI, per germline. The CDR3 contains 14 residues. DNA for the CDR3: TGTGCCAGCAGTGCAGGGAGGGTTCGGACTGAAGCTTTCTTT. This encodes CASSAGRVRTEAFF.

CDR3 DNA: TGTGCCAGCAGTGGCGGGACAGGGGCCACTGAAGCTTTCTTT. Protein sequence: CASSGGTGATEAFF. The chain has TRBV6-1 and TRBJ1-1, with 10 bases identical to TRBD1. CDR3 length: 14 amino acids. The V segment lost 4 bases and the J segment 4 bases; nucleotides outside the gene matches: 3. CDR1 MNHNS and CDR2 SASEGT come from the germline V gene.

In this sample, this clonotype turned up many times. The rearrangement links TRBV7-2 to TRBJ1-5; D uncertain. The CDR3 loop spans 12 amino acids. The germline CDR1 and CDR2 sequences are SGHTA and FQGNSA. V was clipped by 4 bases and J by 11 bases, with 12 bases between them. The chain's CDR3 is CASSSYTGAQHF. CDR3 in DNA: TGTGCCAGCAGCTCATATACGGGAGCCCAGCATTTT.

Points on this clonotype: A junction end diverges from the germline sequence, so it may reflect a read error. The rearrangement links TRBV18 to TRBJ2-7, with D perhaps assigned TRBD1 or TRBD2 (5 bases each). Germline assignment: CDR1 KGHSH and CDR2 LQKENI. The length of the CDR3 is 13 residues. The chain's CDR3 is CASPPGSPNEQYF. The CDR3 DNA reads as TGTGCCAGCCCACCAGGGAGTCCAAACGAGCAGTACTTC. Full variable domain (rest looked up from reference TRBV18 and TRBJ2-7): NAGVMQNPRHLVRRRGQEARLRCSPMKGHSHVYWYRQLPEEGLKFMVYLQKENIIDESGMPKERFSAEFPKEGPSILRIQQVVRGDSAAYFCASPPGSPNEQYFGPGTRLTVT.

The chain links TRBV7-2 to TRBJ2-7, with TRBD2 matching 11 bases. The V gene end was trimmed by 2 bases and the J gene end by 7 bases; junction bases not matched to a gene: 16. Germline assignment: CDR1 SGHTA and CDR2 FQGNSA. This CDR3 region has 18 residues. The CDR3 DNA reads as TGTGCCAGCAGCTTATTGAAAATCGTGGGACTAGCGGACAATGAGCAGTACTTC. Amino acid sequence: CASSLLKIVGLADNEQYF.

Comments on this clonotype: Just one base apart from a much larger clone, this may be a read error. The CDR3 sequence: CASSHLGNLAENIQYF. CDR3 nucleotides: TGTGCCAGCAGCCATCTGGGAAATCTAGCCGAAAACATTCAGTACTTC. The chain couples TRBV7-9 to TRBJ2-4; the D gene is possibly TRBD2 (5 bases). The V gene's germline CDR1 is SEHNR and CDR2 FQNEAQ (reference sequence). The CDR3 is made up of 16 amino acids.

This clonotype was recorded many times. The chain couples TRBV6-2 or TRBV6-3 to TRBJ2-1, with TRBD1 identical over 9 bases. V was pared by 8 bases and J by 9 bases, with 8 bases of the junction left unmatched. The CDR3 is 13 amino acids. CDR1 and CDR2 (germline): MNHEY, SVGEGT. CDR3 coding DNA: TGTGCCAGCTGTATCCGACAGGGGGGTGAGCAGTTCTTC. It specifies CASCIRQGGEQFF.

This clonotype was found many times. The CDR3 loop reads CASSLMEIPGRDEQYF. CDR3 nucleotides: TGTGCCAGCAGCTTAATGGAAATCCCGGGACGGGACGAGCAGTACTTC. The chain couples TRBV7-6 to TRBJ2-7; D is tentatively TRBD1 or TRBD2 (5 bases each). V was clipped by 2 bases and J by 5 bases, with 19 bases between them. The CDR3 runs 16 residues. Germline lookup yields CDR1 SGHVS and CDR2 FNYEAQ.

In the case of this clonotype: It may be a read error: a sequence one base away is much more abundant. The rearrangement uses TRBV30 and TRBJ2-2, with D tentatively TRBD2 (5 bases). Per the germline V gene, CDR1 is GTSNPN and CDR2 is SVGIG (reference sequence). CDR3 length equals 12 residues. This chain's CDR3 is CAWSVTTGKLFF. Written as DNA, the CDR3 is TGTGCCTGGAGTGTGACTACCGGGAAGCTGTTTTTT.

This clonotype was observed at least ten times. This rearrangement joins TRBV11-2 to TRBJ2-1; 11 nucleotides match TRBD1. The CDR3 contains 20 residues. The V gene's germline CDR1 is SGHAT and CDR2 FQNNGV. The V segment lost 5 bases and the J segment 3 bases; nucleotides outside the gene matches: 18. CDR3 amino acids: CASSARWLGQGVPIYNEQFF. CDR3 bases: TGTGCCAGCAGCGCGAGGTGGCTGGGACAGGGGGTCCCCATCTACAATGAGCAGTTCTTC.

Ten or more counts support this clonotype. The chain links TRBV3-1 to TRBJ1-6; D gene uncertain. CDR3 size: 13 residues. Germline V gene data show CDR1 as LGHDT and CDR2 as YNNKEL (reference sequence). Trimming took 4 bases from V and 5 from J, leaving 6 bases between them. The CDR3 DNA reads as TGTGCCAGCAGCCGCCTAAATAATTCACCCCTCCACTTT. Its translation: CASSRLNNSPLHF.

This clonotype appeared many times. The chain recombines TRBV4-3 with TRBJ2-1, with 10 positions matching TRBD2. CDR1 and CDR2 (germline): LGHNA, YSLEER. V shed 0 bases, J shed 5 bases, and the junction held 4 bases outside the gene matches. The CDR3 runs 16 residues. CDR3 in DNA: TGCGCCAGCAGCCAAGAAGGACTAGCGGCCCACAATGAGCAGTTCTTC. Protein sequence: CASSQEGLAAHNEQFF.

This clonotype was found once. This may come from a read error, since a much larger clone is one base off. This chain uses TRBV20-1 with TRBJ2-1; TRBD2 agrees at 14 bases. V was pared by 5 bases and J by 8 bases, with 14 bases of the junction left unmatched. This CDR3 region has 17 residues. The germline V gene encodes CDR1 DFQATT and CDR2 SNEGSKA (reference sequence). The CDR3 sequence is CSAENPGLAGGIDEQFF. The CDR3 DNA is TGCAGTGCTGAGAACCCCGGACTAGCGGGGGGTATCGATGAGCAGTTCTTC.

Regarding this clonotype: A much more abundant neighbour one base away suggests this may be a read error. V and J are TRBV10-3 and TRBJ2-7; D remains unclear. V gave up 4 bases and J gave up 3 bases, with 13 bases separating them. The CDR3 extends over 14 amino acids. CDR1 is ENHRY and CDR2 is SYGVKD in the germline V gene. The CDR3 sequence is CAISAAVICYEQYF. CDR3 nucleotide sequence: TGTGCCATCAGTGCTGCAGTCATCTGCTACGAGCAGTACTTC.

Regarding this clonotype: A much larger clonotype is one base distant, so this may be a read error. V and J are TRBV15 and TRBJ2-6; tentative D call: TRBD1 (6 bases). CDR1 is LNHNV, CDR2 YYDKDF, per germline (reference sequence). This CDR3 has 16 residues. The CDR3 protein is CATSSRRGSGADVLTF. The CDR3 region has the DNA TGTGCCACCAGCTCCCGCAGGGGATCTGGGGCCGACGTCCTGACTTTC. Together with reference TRBV15 and TRBJ2-6, the CDR3 gives the full variable domain: DAMVIQNPRYQVTQFGKPVTLSCSQTLNHNVMYWYQQKSSQAPKLLFHYYDKDFNNEADTPDNFQSRRPNTSFCFLDIRSPGLGDTAMYLCATSSRRGSGADVLTFGAGSRLTVL.

CDR3 sequence reads: CASSLGGTYQETQYF. CDR3 bases: TGTGCCAGCAGCTTGGGCGGGACATACCAAGAGACCCAGTACTTC. This chain links TRBV5-6 with TRBJ2-5, with D perhaps assigned TRBD1 or TRBD2 (6 bases each). The germline gives CDR1 SGHDT, CDR2 YYEEEE. CDR3 length equals 15 residues. V lost 0 bases and J lost 0, with 9 bases in between.

The rearrangement uses TRBV6-2 or TRBV6-3 and TRBJ1-5, with TRBD1 identical over 8 bases. Germline V gene sequence: CDR1 MNHEY, CDR2 SVGEGT. Trimming cost V 2 bases and J 0 bases; bases outside gene matches: 6. This CDR3 is built from 17 residues. This chain's CDR3 is CASSYGQGGTSNQPQHF. The CDR3 DNA is TGTGCCAGCAGTTACGGACAGGGCGGAACTAGCAATCAGCCCCAGCATTTT.

This clonotype was seen a few times. The chain uses TRBV11-2 and TRBJ2-7; no definite D call. Germline CDR1 is SGHAT and CDR2 is FQNNGV. Trimming removed 7 bases at V and 5 bases at J, with 18 bases between. CDR3 length: 14 residues. DNA for the CDR3: TGTGCCAGCACCATGTCGGGTTATAGGGACGAGCAGTACTTC. Its protein is CASTMSGYRDEQYF.